These 25 T cell receptor beta chains were sequenced from one sample in a study of blood T cell repertoires in COVID-19. Here immunoSEQ multiplex PCR was the method, and the copy in TCRdb shows in-frame clones only, minus some. The top ten clones hold about 18% of a sample with 130,000 or so clones, roughly 84% of them seen once. Sequencing was done on a sample of peripheral blood. Receptors were obtained from a woman aged 80 or over with acute or convalescent COVID-19.

The chain has TRBV19 and TRBJ2-5, with a tentative D call TRBD2 (7 bases). The germline V gene has CDR1 LNHDA and CDR2 SQIVND (reference sequence). The V end lost 7 bases, the J end lost 4 bases, and 13 bases lay between the germline ends. This CDR3 comprises 13 residues. Written as DNA, the CDR3 is TGTGCCAGTACCGGGGGGCGAAGAGAGACCCAGTACTTC. Its translation: CASTGGRRETQYF.

J is TRBJ2-7 and V is TRBV5-1; D is possibly TRBD2 (6 bases). Germline V gene data show CDR1 as SGHRS and CDR2 as YFSETQ. Trimming cost V 0 bases and J 0 bases, with 16 bases left between them. The CDR3 is 17 amino acids. Here the CDR3 reads CASSLVRDLTSSYEQYF. CDR3 bases: TGCGCCAGCAGCTTGGTGCGGGACCTCACCAGCTCCTACGAGCAGTACTTC.

V usage is TRBV19 and J usage is TRBJ1-2; D gene ambiguous. Trimming pared 4 bases from V and 5 bases from J, leaving 11 bases between. Looked up from germline, CDR1 is LNHDA and CDR2 is SQIVND (reference sequence). This CDR3 contains 13 residues. CDR3 DNA sequence: TGTGCCAGTAGTACCATTGGGCCATATGGCTACACCTTC. It codes for CASSTIGPYGYTF. The variable domain in full, with the rest retrieved from reference TRBV19 and TRBJ1-2, is DGGITQSPKYLFRKEGQNVTLSCEQNLNHDAMYWYRQDPGQGLRLIYYSQIVNDFQKGDIAEGYSVSREKKESFPLTVTSAQKNPTAFYLCASSTIGPYGYTFGSGTRLTVV.

This clone was counted a few times. The chain employs TRBV27 and TRBJ1-2; TRBD1 matches 7 bases. Trimming at V came to 6 bases and at J to 2 bases, leaving 6 bases not matched to a gene. CDR3 length: 14 residues. Per the germline V gene, CDR1 is MNHEY and CDR2 is SMNVEV (reference sequence). CDR3 amino acids: CASRRTGQNYGYTF. CDR3 in DNA: TGTGCCAGCAGACGAACGGGACAGAACTATGGCTACACCTTC.

This chain connects TRBV19 to TRBJ2-1; D remains ambiguous. In germline, CDR1 is LNHDA, CDR2 SQIVND (reference sequence). V lost 1 base, J lost 3 bases, and 4 bases lay in between. CDR3 size: 13 residues. The CDR3 DNA follows: TGTGCCAGTAGTATAGGCAGCTACAATGAGCAGTTCTTC. Translation: CASSIGSYNEQFF. Based on the CDR3 plus reference TRBV19 and TRBJ2-1, the full variable domain is DGGITQSPKYLFRKEGQNVTLSCEQNLNHDAMYWYRQDPGQGLRLIYYSQIVNDFQKGDIAEGYSVSREKKESFPLTVTSAQKNPTAFYLCASSIGSYNEQFFGPGTRLTVL.

Comments on this clone: Different DNA sequences within this sample yield the same CDR3. The J gene is TRBJ2-7, the V gene TRBV4-1; 8 nucleotides match TRBD1. The germline CDR1 and CDR2 sequences are MGHRA and YSYEKL. The V segment lost 1 base and the J segment 2 bases; nucleotides outside the gene matches: 1. This CDR3 is 14 amino acids long. CDR3 residues: CASSQGQGTYEQYF. DNA for the CDR3: TGCGCCAGCAGCCAAGGACAGGGGACCTACGAGCAGTACTTC.

The chain combines TRBV7-6 with TRBJ1-1, with a possible D match to TRBD1 (5 bases). This CDR3 contains 15 residues. CDR1 is SGHVS, CDR2 FNYEAQ, per germline. Deletions cut 1 base from V and 1 base from J, with 10 bases between. CDR3 bases: TGTGCCAGCAGCTTAGGTAGACAGCCGAACACTGAAGCTTTCTTT. Its translation is CASSLGRQPNTEAFF. The variable domain in full, completed from reference TRBV7-6 and TRBJ1-1, reads GAGVSQSPRYKVTKRGQDVALRCDPISGHVSLYWYRQALGQGPEFLTYFNYEAQQDKSGLPNDRFSAERPEGSISTLTIQRTEQRDSAMYRCASSLGRQPNTEAFFGQGTRLTVV.

This chain joins TRBV30 and TRBJ1-3; a possible D gene is TRBD1 (6 bases). Germline loops: CDR1 GTSNPN, CDR2 SVGIG (reference sequence). The CDR3 extends over 13 amino acids. V lost 5 bases to trimming and J lost 3 bases, with 11 bases between them. The CDR3 here is CAWAQGYGNTIYF. DNA of the CDR3: TGTGCCTGGGCTCAGGGGTATGGAAACACCATATATTTT.

The chain uses TRBV19 and TRBJ1-5; D may be TRBD1 (6 bases). Germline CDR1 reads LNHDA; CDR2 reads SQIVND (reference sequence). The CDR3 sequence is 14 residues long. V lost 7 bases to trimming and J lost 5 bases, with 15 bases between them. CDR3 sequence reads: CASIPPGHHQPQHF. CDR3 nucleotide sequence: TGTGCCAGTATCCCGCCGGGACATCATCAGCCCCAGCATTTT. Drawing the rest from reference TRBV19 and TRBJ1-5, the complete variable domain is DGGITQSPKYLFRKEGQNVTLSCEQNLNHDAMYWYRQDPGQGLRLIYYSQIVNDFQKGDIAEGYSVSREKKESFPLTVTSAQKNPTAFYLCASIPPGHHQPQHFGDGTRLSIL.

The V call is TRBV18, the J call TRBJ2-1; 9 bases align to TRBD2. V shed 0 bases and J 5 bases; nucleotides not matched to a gene: 8. The germline CDR1 and CDR2 sequences are KGHSH and LQKENI. This CDR3 is built from 17 residues. In DNA form, the CDR3 reads TGTGCCAGCTCACCACCGGTTTTAGCGGGAGCAAACAATGAGCAGTTCTTC. Its protein product is CASSPPVLAGANNEQFF.

The rearrangement uses TRBV4-1 and TRBJ2-5, with D possibly matching TRBD2 (5 bases). The CDR3 length is 17 residues. V lost 1 base, J lost 0 bases, and 15 bases lay in between. Germline V CDR1 and CDR2: MGHRA, YSYEKL. The CDR3 loop is CASSQGTGISYQETQYF. CDR3 nucleotides: TGCGCCAGCAGCCAAGGGACGGGGATTTCGTACCAAGAGACCCAGTACTTC.

V and J are TRBV7-8 and TRBJ2-1; D is undetermined. The V end was cut by 5 bases, the J end by 0 bases, with 11 bases between. From germline, CDR1 is SGHVS and CDR2 FQNEAQ. The length of the CDR3 is 15 residues. The CDR3 sequence: CASSPRQSSYNEQFF. Written as DNA, the CDR3 is TGTGCCAGCAGCCCGAGGCAGAGCTCCTACAATGAGCAGTTCTTC. Looking up the rest from reference TRBV7-8 and TRBJ2-1 gives the full variable domain: GAGVSQSPRYKVAKRGQDVALRCDPISGHVSLFWYQQALGQGPEFLTYFQNEAQLDKSGLPSDRFFAERPEGSVSTLKIQRTQQEDSAVYLCASSPRQSSYNEQFFGPGTRLTVL.

The chain recombines TRBV19 with TRBJ2-3; 7 positions match TRBD1. Germline CDR1 and CDR2: LNHDA and SQIVND (reference sequence). V was pared by 4 bases and J by 3 bases, with 7 bases of the junction left unmatched. The CDR3 sequence is 15 residues long. Written as DNA, the CDR3 is TGTGCCAGTAGTACCGACAGGGACGGAACAGATACGCAGTATTTT. Translated: CASSTDRDGTDTQYF.

This clone was counted only a few times. This sequence joins TRBV6-1 and TRBJ2-7, with no clear D. This CDR3 has 16 amino acids. Germline V CDR1 and CDR2: MNHNS, SASEGT. Between the trimmed V and J ends, which lost 2 bases and 1 base, there was a span of 15 bases. As DNA, the CDR3 is TGTGCCAGCAGTGAACCGGGTAGCCTAGGATCCTACGAGCAGTACTTC. It yields the protein CASSEPGSLGSYEQYF.

This clone was recorded once. The rearrangement uses TRBV11-2 and TRBJ2-1; D may be TRBD1 (6 bases). Between the trimmed V and J ends, which lost 4 bases and 4 bases, there was a span of 20 bases. Germline values: CDR1 SGHAT, CDR2 FQNNGV. This CDR3 contains 17 residues. DNA for the CDR3: TGTGCCAGCAGCTCCCGCTGGGCAGGGGCAAGGTACAATGAGCAGTTCTTC. Translation gives CASSSRWAGARYNEQFF.

The chain employs TRBV6-5 and TRBJ2-2; 8 nucleotides agree with TRBD1. The CDR3 sequence is 15 residues long. Germline CDR1 MNHEY, CDR2 SVGAGI. Trimming at V came to 5 bases and at J to 1 base, leaving 3 bases not matched to a gene. This CDR3 reads CASSSGQGNTGELFF. The CDR3 coding sequence is TGTGCCAGCAGTAGCGGACAGGGGAACACCGGGGAGCTGTTTTTT.

This chain joins TRBV24-1 and TRBJ2-2; TRBD1 is a possible D gene (7 bases). Trimming shortened V by 5 bases and J by 2 bases, and 14 bases separated the two germline ends. This CDR3 region has 16 residues. The germline gives CDR1 KGHDR, CDR2 SFDVKD. CDR3 protein: CATSAAGQTNTGELFF. CDR3 in DNA: TGTGCCACCAGTGCTGCGGGACAGACAAACACCGGGGAGCTGTTTTTT.

This clone was seen a few times. V is TRBV7-2 and J is TRBJ2-1; D is unclear. The CDR3 runs 13 residues. Per germline, CDR1 SGHTA and CDR2 FQGNSA. V lost 1 base and J lost 4, with 5 bases in between. CDR3 loop: CASSLERYNEQFF. In nucleotides, the CDR3 is TGTGCCAGCAGCTTAGAACGGTACAATGAGCAGTTCTTC.

The V and J genes are TRBV10-3 and TRBJ2-1; 8 bases agree with TRBD2. Germline assignment: CDR1 ENHRY and CDR2 SYGVKD. This CDR3 is 15 amino acids long. V lost 4 bases to trimming and J lost 0 bases; unmatched junction nucleotides: 2. The CDR3 is CAISVSGSSYNEQFF. Written as DNA, the CDR3 is TGTGCCATCAGTGTCAGCGGGAGCTCCTACAATGAGCAGTTCTTC.

This chain uses TRBV5-8 with TRBJ2-7; 11 positions match TRBD1. Germline lookup yields CDR1 SGHTS and CDR2 YDEGEE. V trimming: 2 bases; J trimming: 4 bases; junction bases outside the gene matches: 11. This CDR3 spans 17 amino acids. Here the CDR3 DNA reads TGTGCCAGCAGCTTCGCTCCCGGACAGGGGGCTTGGTACGAGCAGTACTTC. Translated: CASSFAPGQGAWYEQYF.

The rearrangement uses TRBV11-2 and TRBJ1-3; possibly TRBD1 for D (6 bases). Trimming shortened V by 4 bases and J by 2 bases, and 15 bases separated the two germline ends. CDR3 size: 16 residues. Germline-derived CDR1 and CDR2 are SGHAT and FQNNGV. The CDR3 region is CASSSPRGPTGNTIYF. CDR3 bases: TGTGCCAGCAGCTCACCCAGGGGACCTACTGGAAACACCATATATTTT.

This clone was recorded a few times. The chain combines TRBV5-1 with TRBJ2-2, with 9 positions matching TRBD2. Germline CDR1 and CDR2: SGHRS and YFSETQ. This CDR3 spans 16 amino acids. V lost 4 bases to trimming and J lost 6 bases; unmatched junction nucleotides: 10. The CDR3 sequence: CASSPAGVAGAGELFF. In DNA, the CDR3 is TGCGCCAGCAGCCCCGCCGGGGTAGCGGGAGCCGGGGAGCTGTTTTTT.

This chain connects TRBV23-1 to TRBJ1-4; 10 bases line up with TRBD1. TRBV23-1 is designated an ORF whose function remains uncertain. The V gene end was trimmed by 0 bases and the J gene end by 4 bases; junction bases not matched to a gene: 2. This CDR3 has 16 residues. The CDR3 protein is CASSQSGTGDNEKLFF. Written as DNA, the CDR3 is TGCGCCAGCAGTCAATCGGGGACAGGGGATAATGAAAAACTGTTTTTT.

This chain joins TRBV28 and TRBJ1-5, with no clear D. Trimming shortened V by 3 bases and J by 3 bases, and 21 bases separated the two germline ends. CDR1 is MDHEN and CDR2 is SYDVKM in the germline V gene. The CDR3 is made up of 18 amino acids. DNA for the CDR3: TGTGCCAGCAGTTTTTTTTCCGTGGGAGGAAGATTCAATCAGCCCCAGCATTTT. Translation gives CASSFFSVGGRFNQPQHF.

V usage is TRBV2 and J usage is TRBJ1-1; unclear D gene. The ends were cut back, 6 bases at V and 3 bases at J, with 8 bases in the middle. Germline CDR1 is SNHLY and CDR2 is FYNNEI. The CDR3 contains 12 residues. The CDR3 reads CASRRVDTEAFF. The CDR3 coding sequence is TGTGCCAGCAGGCGAGTGGACACTGAAGCTTTCTTT.